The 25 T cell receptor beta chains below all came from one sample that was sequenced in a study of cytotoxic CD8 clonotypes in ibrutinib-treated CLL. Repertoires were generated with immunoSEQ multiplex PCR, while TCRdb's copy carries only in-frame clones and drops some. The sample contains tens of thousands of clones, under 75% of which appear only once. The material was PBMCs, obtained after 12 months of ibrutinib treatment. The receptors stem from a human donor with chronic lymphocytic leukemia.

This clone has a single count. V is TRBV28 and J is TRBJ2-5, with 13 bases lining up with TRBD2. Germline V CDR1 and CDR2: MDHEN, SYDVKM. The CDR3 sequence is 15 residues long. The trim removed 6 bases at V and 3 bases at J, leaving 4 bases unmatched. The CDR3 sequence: CASRVGLAGEETQYF. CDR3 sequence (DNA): TGTGCCAGCAGAGTCGGACTAGCGGGGGAAGAGACCCAGTACTTC.

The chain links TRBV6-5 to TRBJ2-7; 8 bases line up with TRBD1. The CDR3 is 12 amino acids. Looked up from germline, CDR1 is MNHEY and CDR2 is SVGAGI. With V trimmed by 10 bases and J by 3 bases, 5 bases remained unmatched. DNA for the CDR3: TGTGCCACTATGACAGGGGTCTACGAGCAGTACTTC. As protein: CATMTGVYEQYF.

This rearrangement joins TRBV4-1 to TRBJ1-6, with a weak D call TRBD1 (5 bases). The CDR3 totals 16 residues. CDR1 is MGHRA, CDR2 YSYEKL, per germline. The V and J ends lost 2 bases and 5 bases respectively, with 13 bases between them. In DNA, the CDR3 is TGCGCCAGCAGCCAACCTGCTCGGGGCCATAATTCACCCCTCCACTTT. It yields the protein CASSQPARGHNSPLHF.

CDR3 protein: CASSPLVAGETQYF. Here the CDR3 DNA reads TGTGCCAGCAGTCCGCTTGTGGCGGGGGAGACCCAGTACTTC. V gene TRBV27 combines with J gene TRBJ2-5; TRBD2 is a possible D gene (6 bases). The ends were cut back, 5 bases at V and 5 bases at J, with 15 bases in the middle. The CDR3 covers 14 residues. Germline lookup yields CDR1 MNHEY and CDR2 SMNVEV (reference sequence).

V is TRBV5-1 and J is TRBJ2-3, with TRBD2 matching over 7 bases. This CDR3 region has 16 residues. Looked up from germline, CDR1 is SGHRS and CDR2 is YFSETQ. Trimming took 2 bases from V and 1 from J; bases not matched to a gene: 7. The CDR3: CASSLRLAEGTDTQYF. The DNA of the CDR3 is TGCGCCAGCAGCTTAAGACTAGCTGAGGGCACAGATACGCAGTATTTT. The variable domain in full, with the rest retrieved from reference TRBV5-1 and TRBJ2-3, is KAGVTQTPRYLIKTRGQQVTLSCSPISGHRSVSWYQQTPGQGLQFLFEYFSETQRNKGNFPGRFSGRQFSNSRSEMNVSTLELGDSALYLCASSLRLAEGTDTQYFGPGTRLTVL.

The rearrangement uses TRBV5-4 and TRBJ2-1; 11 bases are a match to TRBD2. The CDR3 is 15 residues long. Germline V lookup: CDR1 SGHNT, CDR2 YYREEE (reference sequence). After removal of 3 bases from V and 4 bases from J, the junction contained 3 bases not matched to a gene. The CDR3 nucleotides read TGTGCCAGCAGCTCGCGGACTAGCGGGTACAATGAGCAGTTCTTC. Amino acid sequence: CASSSRTSGYNEQFF.

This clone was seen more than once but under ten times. The CDR3 loop reads CASSRQQETQYF. DNA for the CDR3: TGCGCCAGCAGTAGACAGCAAGAGACCCAGTACTTC. The V gene is TRBV5-1, the J gene TRBJ2-5; maybe TRBD1 (5 bases). CDR1 is SGHRS, CDR2 YFSETQ, per germline. The V gene lost 5 bases and the J gene lost 2 bases, with 7 bases spanning the gap. The CDR3 extends over 12 amino acids.

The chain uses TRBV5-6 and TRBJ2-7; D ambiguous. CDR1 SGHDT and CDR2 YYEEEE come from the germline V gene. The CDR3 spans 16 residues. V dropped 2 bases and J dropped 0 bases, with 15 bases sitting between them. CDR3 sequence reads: CASSFQTSHRSYEQYF. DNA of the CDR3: TGTGCCAGCAGCTTTCAAACTTCCCACCGCTCCTACGAGCAGTACTTC.

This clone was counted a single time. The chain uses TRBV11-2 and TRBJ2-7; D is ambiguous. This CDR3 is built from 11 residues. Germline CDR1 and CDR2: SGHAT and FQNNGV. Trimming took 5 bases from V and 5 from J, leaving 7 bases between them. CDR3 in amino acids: CASSNLHEQYF. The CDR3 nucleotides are TGTGCCAGCAGCAACCTCCACGAGCAGTACTTC.

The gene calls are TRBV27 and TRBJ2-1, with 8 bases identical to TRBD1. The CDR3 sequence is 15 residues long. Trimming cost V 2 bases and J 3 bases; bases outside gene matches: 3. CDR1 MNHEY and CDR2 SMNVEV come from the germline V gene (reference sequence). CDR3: CASSLQGADYNEQFF. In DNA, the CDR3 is TGTGCCAGCAGTTTACAGGGGGCAGACTACAATGAGCAGTTCTTC.

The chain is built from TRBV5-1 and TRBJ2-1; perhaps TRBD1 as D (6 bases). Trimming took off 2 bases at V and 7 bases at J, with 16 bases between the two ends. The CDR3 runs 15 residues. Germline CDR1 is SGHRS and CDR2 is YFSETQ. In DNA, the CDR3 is TGCGCCAGCAGCTTCAACAGGGTCCAAGGGAATGAGCAGTTCTTC. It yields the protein CASSFNRVQGNEQFF.

CDR3 sequence (DNA): TGTGCCAGCAGCCTCCAAGGGGGGCAGTTCTCTGGAAACACCATATATTTT. Its protein is CASSLQGGQFSGNTIYF. The chain uses TRBV7-3 and TRBJ1-3; D is possibly TRBD1 (6 bases). CDR3 length equals 17 residues. Germline loops: CDR1 SGHTA, CDR2 FQGTGA. V was cut by 5 bases and J by 0 bases, with 17 bases left in between.

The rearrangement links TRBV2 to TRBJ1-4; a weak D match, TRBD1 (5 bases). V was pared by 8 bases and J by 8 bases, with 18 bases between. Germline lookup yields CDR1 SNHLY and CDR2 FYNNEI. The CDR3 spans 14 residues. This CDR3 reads CASAWGGMEEKLFF. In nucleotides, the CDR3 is TGTGCCAGCGCCTGGGGGGGAATGGAGGAAAAACTGTTTTTT. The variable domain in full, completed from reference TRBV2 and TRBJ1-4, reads EPEVTQTPSHQVTQMGQEVILRCVPISNHLYFYWYRQILGQKVEFLVSFYNNEISEKSEIFDDQFSVERPDGSNFTLKIRSTKLEDSAMYFCASAWGGMEEKLFFGSGTQLSVL.

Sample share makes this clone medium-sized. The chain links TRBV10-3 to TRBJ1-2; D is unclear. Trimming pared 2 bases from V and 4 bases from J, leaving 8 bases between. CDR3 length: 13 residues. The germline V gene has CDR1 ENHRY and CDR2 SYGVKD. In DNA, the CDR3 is TGTGCCATCAGTGAGGGGGATCTCTATGGCTACACCTTC. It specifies CAISEGDLYGYTF.

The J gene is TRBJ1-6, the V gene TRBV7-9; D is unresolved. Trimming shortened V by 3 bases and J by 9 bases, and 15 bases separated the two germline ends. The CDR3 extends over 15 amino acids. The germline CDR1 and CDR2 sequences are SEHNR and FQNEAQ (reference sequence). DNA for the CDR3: TGTGCCAGCAGCTTCGGACCAAGTGCCGGTTCACCCCTCCACTTT. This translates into CASSFGPSAGSPLHF.

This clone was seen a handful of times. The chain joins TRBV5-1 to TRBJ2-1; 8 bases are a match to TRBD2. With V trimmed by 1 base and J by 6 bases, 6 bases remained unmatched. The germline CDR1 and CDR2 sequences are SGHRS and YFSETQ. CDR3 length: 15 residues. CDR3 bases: TGCGCCAGCAGCTTGATCCTAGCGGGCGGCAATGAGCAGTTCTTC. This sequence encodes CASSLILAGGNEQFF. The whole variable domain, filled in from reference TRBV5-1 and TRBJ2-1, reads KAGVTQTPRYLIKTRGQQVTLSCSPISGHRSVSWYQQTPGQGLQFLFEYFSETQRNKGNFPGRFSGRQFSNSRSEMNVSTLELGDSALYLCASSLILAGGNEQFFGPGTRLTVL.

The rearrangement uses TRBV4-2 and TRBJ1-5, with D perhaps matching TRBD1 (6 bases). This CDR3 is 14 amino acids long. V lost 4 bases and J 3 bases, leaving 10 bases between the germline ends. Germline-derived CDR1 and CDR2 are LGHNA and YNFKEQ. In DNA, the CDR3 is TGTGCCAGCAGCCGCCGACAGGCCAATCAGCCCCAGCATTTT. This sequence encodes CASSRRQANQPQHF.

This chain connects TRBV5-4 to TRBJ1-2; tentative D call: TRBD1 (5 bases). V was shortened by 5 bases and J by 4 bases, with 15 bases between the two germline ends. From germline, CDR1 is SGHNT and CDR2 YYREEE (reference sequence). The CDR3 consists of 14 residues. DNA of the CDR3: TGTGCCAGCAGTTCCTTTGGGACGTTCTATGGCTACACCTTC. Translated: CASSSFGTFYGYTF.

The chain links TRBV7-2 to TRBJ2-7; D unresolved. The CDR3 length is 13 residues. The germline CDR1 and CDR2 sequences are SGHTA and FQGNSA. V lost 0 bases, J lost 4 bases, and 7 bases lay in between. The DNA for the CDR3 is TGTGCCAGCAGCTTAGCGATGGGTTACGAGCAGTACTTC. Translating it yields CASSLAMGYEQYF.

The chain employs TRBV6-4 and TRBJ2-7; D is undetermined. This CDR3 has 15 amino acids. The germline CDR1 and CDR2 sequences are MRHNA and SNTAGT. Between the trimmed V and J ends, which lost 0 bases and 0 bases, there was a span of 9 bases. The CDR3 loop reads CASSDSNASSYEQYF. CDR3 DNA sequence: TGTGCCAGCAGTGACTCGAACGCTAGCTCCTACGAGCAGTACTTC.

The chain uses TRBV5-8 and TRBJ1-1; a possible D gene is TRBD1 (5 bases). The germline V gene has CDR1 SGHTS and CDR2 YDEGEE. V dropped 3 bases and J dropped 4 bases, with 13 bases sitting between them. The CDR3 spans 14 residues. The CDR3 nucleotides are TGTGCCAGCAGCTCTGGACAAGGGACCACTGAAGCTTTCTTT. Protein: CASSSGQGTTEAFF.

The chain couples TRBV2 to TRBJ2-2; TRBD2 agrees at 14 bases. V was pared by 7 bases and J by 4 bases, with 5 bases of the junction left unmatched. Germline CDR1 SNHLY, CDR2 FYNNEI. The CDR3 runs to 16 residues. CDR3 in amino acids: CASKRLAGGLTGELFF. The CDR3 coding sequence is TGTGCCAGCAAGAGACTAGCGGGGGGGCTCACCGGGGAGCTGTTTTTT.

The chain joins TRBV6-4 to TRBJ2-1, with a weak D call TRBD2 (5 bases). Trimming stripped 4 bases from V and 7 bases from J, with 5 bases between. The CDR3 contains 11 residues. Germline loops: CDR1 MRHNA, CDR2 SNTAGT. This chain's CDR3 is CASSGGNEQFF. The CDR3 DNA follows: TGTGCCAGCAGTGGCGGGAATGAGCAGTTCTTC.

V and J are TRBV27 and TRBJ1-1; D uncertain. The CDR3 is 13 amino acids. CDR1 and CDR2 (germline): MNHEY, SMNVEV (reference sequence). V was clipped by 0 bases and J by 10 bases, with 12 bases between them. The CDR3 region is CASSLSKGLGAFF. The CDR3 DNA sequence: TGTGCCAGCAGTTTATCGAAGGGCCTCGGAGCTTTCTTT.

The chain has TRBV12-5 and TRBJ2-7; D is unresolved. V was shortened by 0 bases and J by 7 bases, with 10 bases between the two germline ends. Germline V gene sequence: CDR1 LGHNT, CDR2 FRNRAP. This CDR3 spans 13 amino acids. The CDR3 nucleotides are TGTGCTAGTGGTTTGGTACCCCTACTAGAGCAGTACTTC. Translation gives CASGLVPLLEQYF.